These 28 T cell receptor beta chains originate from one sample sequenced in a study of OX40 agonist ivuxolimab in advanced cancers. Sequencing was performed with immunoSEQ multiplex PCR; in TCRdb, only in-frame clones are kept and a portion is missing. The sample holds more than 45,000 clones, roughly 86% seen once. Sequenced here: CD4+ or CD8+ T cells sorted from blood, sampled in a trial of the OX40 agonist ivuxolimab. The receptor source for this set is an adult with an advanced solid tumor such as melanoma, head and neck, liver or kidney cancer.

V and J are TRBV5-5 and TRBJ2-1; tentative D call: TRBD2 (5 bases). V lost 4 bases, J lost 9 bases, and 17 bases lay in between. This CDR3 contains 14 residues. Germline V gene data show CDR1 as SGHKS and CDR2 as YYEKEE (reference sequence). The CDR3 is CASSAAWEGGEQFF. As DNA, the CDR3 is TGTGCCAGCAGCGCGGCCTGGGAAGGAGGTGAGCAGTTCTTC.

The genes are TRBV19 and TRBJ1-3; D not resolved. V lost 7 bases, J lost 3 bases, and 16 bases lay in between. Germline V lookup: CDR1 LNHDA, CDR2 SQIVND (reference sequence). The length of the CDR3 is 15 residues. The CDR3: CASNTPLVRGNTIYF. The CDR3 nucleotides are TGTGCCAGTAATACGCCGCTGGTGCGTGGAAACACCATATATTTT. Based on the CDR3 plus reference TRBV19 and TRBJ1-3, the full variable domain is DGGITQSPKYLFRKEGQNVTLSCEQNLNHDAMYWYRQDPGQGLRLIYYSQIVNDFQKGDIAEGYSVSREKKESFPLTVTSAQKNPTAFYLCASNTPLVRGNTIYFGEGSWLTVV.

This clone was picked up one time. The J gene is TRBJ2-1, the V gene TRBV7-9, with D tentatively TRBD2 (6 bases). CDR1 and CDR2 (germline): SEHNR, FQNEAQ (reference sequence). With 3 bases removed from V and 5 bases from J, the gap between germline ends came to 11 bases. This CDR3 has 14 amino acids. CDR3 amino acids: CASSFGGTDNEQFF. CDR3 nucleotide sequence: TGTGCCAGCAGCTTCGGGGGAACCGACAATGAGCAGTTCTTC. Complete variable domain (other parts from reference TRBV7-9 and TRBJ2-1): DTGVSQNPRHKITKRGQNVTFRCDPISEHNRLYWYRQTLGQGPEFLTYFQNEAQLEKSRLLSDRFSAERPKGSFSTLEIQRTEQGDSAMYLCASSFGGTDNEQFFGPGTRLTVL.

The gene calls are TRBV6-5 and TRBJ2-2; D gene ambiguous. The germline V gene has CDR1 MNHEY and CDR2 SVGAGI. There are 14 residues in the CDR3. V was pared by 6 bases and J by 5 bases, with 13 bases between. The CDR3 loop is CASSGGWSTGELFF. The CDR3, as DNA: TGTGCCAGCAGCGGCGGTTGGAGTACCGGGGAGCTGTTTTTT.

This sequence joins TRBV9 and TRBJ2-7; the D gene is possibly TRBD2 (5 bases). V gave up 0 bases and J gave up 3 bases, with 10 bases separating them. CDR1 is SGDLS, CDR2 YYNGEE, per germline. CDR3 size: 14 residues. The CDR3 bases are TGTGCCAGCAGCGTAGGCGTTGAGGGCTACGAGCAGTACTTC. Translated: CASSVGVEGYEQYF.

The CDR3 region is CATSRRPPTGTTGGYTF. In DNA, the CDR3 is TGTGCCACCAGCCGACGACCCCCGACAGGGACGACGGGCGGCTACACCTTC. The chain combines TRBV15 with TRBJ1-2; TRBD1 aligns across 7 bases. V shed 5 bases and J 8 bases; nucleotides not matched to a gene: 20. The length of the CDR3 is 17 residues. CDR1 is LNHNV and CDR2 is YYDKDF in the germline V gene (reference sequence).

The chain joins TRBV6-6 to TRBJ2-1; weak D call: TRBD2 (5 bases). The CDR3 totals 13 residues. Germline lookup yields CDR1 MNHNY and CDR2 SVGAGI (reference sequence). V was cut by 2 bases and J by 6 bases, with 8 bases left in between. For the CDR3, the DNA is TGTGCCAGCAGTTACCCGGAGGCCAATGAGCAGTTCTTC. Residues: CASSYPEANEQFF.

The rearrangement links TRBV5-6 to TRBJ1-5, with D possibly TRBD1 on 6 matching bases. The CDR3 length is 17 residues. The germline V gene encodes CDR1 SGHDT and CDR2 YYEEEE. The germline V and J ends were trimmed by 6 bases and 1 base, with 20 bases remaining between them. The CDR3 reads CASTLGGPGASNQPQHF. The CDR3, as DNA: TGTGCCAGCACCCTCGGGGGACCGGGGGCAAGCAATCAGCCCCAGCATTTT.

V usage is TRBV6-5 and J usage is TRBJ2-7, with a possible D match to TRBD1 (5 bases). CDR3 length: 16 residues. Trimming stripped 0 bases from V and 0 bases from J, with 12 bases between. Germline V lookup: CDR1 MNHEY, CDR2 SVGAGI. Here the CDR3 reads CASSYSYRSSSYEQYF. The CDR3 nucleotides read TGTGCCAGCAGTTACTCTTACAGGTCGAGCTCCTACGAGCAGTACTTC.

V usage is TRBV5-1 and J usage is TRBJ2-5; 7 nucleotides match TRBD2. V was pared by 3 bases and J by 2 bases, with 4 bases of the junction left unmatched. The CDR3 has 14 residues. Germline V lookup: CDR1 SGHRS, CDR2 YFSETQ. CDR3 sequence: CASSSQAGQETQYF. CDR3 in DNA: TGCGCCAGCAGCTCGCAAGCGGGGCAAGAGACCCAGTACTTC. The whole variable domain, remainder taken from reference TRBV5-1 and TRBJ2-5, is KAGVTQTPRYLIKTRGQQVTLSCSPISGHRSVSWYQQTPGQGLQFLFEYFSETQRNKGNFPGRFSGRQFSNSRSEMNVSTLELGDSALYLCASSSQAGQETQYFGPGTRLLVL.

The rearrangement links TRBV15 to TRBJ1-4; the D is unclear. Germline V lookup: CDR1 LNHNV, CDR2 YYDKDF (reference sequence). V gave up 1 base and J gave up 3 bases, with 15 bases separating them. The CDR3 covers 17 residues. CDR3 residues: CATSRVRRSRPNEKLFF. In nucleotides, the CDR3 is TGTGCCACCAGCAGAGTCCGCCGGTCCCGGCCTAATGAAAAACTGTTTTTT.

CDR3 protein: CASSAAGGFGELFF. The CDR3 DNA sequence: TGTGCCAGTAGTGCCGCAGGGGGCTTCGGGGAGCTGTTTTTT. This chain links TRBV19 with TRBJ2-2, with 8 bases matching TRBD1. The J segment lost 7 bases and the V segment lost 5 bases, leaving 6 bases of the junction unmatched. The CDR3 contains 14 residues. Germline CDR1 LNHDA, CDR2 SQIVND (reference sequence).

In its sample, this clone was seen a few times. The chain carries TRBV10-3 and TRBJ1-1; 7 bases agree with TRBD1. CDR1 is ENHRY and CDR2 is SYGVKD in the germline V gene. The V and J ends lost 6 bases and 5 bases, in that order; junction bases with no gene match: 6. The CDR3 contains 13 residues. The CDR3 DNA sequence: TGTGCCATCAGGGTACAGGGGTTGACTGAAGCTTTCTTT. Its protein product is CAIRVQGLTEAFF.

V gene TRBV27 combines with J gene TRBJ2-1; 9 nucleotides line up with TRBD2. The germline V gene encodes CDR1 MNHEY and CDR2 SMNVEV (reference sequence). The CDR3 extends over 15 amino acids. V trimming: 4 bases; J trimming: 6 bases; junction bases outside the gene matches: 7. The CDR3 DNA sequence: TGTGCCAGCAGTTCCGGGGCTAGCGGGGCCAATGAGCAGTTCTTC. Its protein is CASSSGASGANEQFF.

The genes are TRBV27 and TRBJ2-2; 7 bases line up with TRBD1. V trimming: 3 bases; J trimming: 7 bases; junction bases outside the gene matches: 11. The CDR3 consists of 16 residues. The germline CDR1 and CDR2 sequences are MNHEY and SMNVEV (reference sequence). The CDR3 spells CASSFFGVGGLGELFF. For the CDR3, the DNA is TGTGCCAGCAGTTTCTTCGGAGTAGGGGGCCTCGGGGAGCTGTTTTTT.

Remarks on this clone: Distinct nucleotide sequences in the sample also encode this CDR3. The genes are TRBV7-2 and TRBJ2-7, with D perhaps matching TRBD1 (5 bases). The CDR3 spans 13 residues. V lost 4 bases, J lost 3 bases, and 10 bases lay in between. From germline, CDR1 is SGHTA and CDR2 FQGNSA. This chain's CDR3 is CASSYSGNYEQYF. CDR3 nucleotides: TGTGCCAGCAGCTACTCAGGGAACTACGAGCAGTACTTC. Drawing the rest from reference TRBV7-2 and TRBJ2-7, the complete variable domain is GAGVSQSPSNKVTEKGKDVELRCDPISGHTALYWYRQSLGQGLEFLIYFQGNSAPDKSGLPSDRFSAERTGGSVSTLTIQRTQQEDSAVYLCASSYSGNYEQYFGPGTRLTVT.

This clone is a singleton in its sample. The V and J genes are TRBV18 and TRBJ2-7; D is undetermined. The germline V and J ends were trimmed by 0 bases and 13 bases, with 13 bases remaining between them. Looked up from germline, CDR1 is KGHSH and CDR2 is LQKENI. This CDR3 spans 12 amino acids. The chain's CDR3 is CASSPPTKTPYF. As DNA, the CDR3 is TGTGCCAGCTCACCACCTACAAAGACTCCCTACTTC.

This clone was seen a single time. Written as DNA, the CDR3 is TGTGCCAGCAGCGTAGACCCCCTGGGAGGAGTGAACACTGAAGCTTTCTTT. Amino acid sequence: CASSVDPLGGVNTEAFF. The chain employs TRBV9 and TRBJ1-1; D is unclear. The CDR3 extends over 17 amino acids. CDR1 is SGDLS, CDR2 YYNGEE, per germline. Trimming took 0 bases from V and 0 from J, leaving 15 bases between them.

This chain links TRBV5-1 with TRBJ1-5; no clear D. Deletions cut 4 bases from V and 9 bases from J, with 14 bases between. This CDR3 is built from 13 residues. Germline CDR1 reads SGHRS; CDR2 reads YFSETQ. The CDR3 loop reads CASSLDGAGPQHF. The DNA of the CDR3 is TGCGCCAGCAGCCTCGACGGAGCAGGGCCCCAGCATTTT.

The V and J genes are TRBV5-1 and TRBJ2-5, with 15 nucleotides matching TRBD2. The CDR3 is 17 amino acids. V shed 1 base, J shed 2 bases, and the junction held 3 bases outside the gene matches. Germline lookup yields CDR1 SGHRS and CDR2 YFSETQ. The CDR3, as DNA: TGCGCCAGCAGCTTGTGGACTAGCGGGAGGGGGCAAGAGACCCAGTACTTC. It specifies CASSLWTSGRGQETQYF.

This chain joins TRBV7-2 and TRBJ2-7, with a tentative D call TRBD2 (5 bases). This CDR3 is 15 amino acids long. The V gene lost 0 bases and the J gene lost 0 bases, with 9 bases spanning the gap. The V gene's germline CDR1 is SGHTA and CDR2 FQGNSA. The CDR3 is CASSLAAVSSYEQYF. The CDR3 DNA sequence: TGTGCCAGCAGCTTAGCAGCGGTTAGCTCCTACGAGCAGTACTTC. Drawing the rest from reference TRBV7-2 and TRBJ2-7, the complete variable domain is GAGVSQSPSNKVTEKGKDVELRCDPISGHTALYWYRQSLGQGLEFLIYFQGNSAPDKSGLPSDRFSAERTGGSVSTLTIQRTQQEDSAVYLCASSLAAVSSYEQYFGPGTRLTVT.

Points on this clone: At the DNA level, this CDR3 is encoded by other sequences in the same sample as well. The CDR3: CASSQDFGGETQYF. The DNA for the CDR3 is TGTGCCAGCAGCCAAGATTTCGGGGGAGAGACCCAGTACTTC. The chain has TRBV4-2 and TRBJ2-5; possibly TRBD2 for D (6 bases). CDR1 and CDR2 from the germline V gene are LGHNA and YNFKEQ. The CDR3 loop spans 14 amino acids. Trimming stripped 0 bases from V and 4 bases from J, with 9 bases between.

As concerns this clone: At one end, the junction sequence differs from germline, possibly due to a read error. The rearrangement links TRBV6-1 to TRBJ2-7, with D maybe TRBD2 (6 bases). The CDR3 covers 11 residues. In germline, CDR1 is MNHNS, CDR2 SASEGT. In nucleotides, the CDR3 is TGTGCCAGCAGAACCCCGGGAGAGGCAAGCTTC. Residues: CASRTPGEASF.

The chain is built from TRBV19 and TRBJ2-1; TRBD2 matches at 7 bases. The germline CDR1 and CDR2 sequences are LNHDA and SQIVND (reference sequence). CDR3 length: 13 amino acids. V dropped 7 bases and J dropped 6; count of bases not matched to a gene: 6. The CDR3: CASTRLASNEQFF. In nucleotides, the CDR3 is TGTGCCAGTACTAGACTAGCCTCCAATGAGCAGTTCTTC.

The CDR3 sequence is CASSPDYNYGYTF. CDR3 nucleotides: TGTGCCAGCTCACCCGACTACAACTATGGCTACACCTTC. The rearrangement joins TRBV18 to TRBJ1-2; unclear D gene. Germline loops: CDR1 KGHSH, CDR2 LQKENI. CDR3 length: 13 residues. Trimming pared 3 bases from V and 2 bases from J, leaving 7 bases between.

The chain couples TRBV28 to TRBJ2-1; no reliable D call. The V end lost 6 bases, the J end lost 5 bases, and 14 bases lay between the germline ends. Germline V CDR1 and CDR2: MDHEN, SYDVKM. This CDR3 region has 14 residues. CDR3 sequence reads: CASRGFQTNNEQFF. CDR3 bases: TGTGCCAGCAGGGGGTTTCAGACGAACAATGAGCAGTTCTTC.

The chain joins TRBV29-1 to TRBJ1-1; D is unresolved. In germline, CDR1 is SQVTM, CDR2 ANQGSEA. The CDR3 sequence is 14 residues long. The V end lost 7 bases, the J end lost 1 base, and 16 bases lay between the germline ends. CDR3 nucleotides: TGCAGCGCGACGGGAAAGACTGGGAACACTGAAGCTTTCTTT. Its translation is CSATGKTGNTEAFF.

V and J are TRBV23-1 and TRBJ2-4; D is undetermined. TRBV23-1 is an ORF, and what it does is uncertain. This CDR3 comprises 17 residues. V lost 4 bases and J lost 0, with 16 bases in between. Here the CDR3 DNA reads TGCGCCAGCAGTCCTGTGAAGACGACATTAGCCAAAAACATTCAGTACTTC. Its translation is CASSPVKTTLAKNIQYF.